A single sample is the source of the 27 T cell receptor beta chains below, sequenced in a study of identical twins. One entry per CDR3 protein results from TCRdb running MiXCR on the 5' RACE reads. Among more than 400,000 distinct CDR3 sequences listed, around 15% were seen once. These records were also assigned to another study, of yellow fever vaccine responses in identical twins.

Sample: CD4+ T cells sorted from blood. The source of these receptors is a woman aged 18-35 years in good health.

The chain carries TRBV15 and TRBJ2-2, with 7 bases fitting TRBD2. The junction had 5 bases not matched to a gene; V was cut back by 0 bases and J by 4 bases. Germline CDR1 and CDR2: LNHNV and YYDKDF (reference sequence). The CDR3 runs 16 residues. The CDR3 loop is CATSRDSGSGTGELFF. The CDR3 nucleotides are TGTGCCACCAGCAGAGATAGCGGGTCAGGCACCGGGGAGCTGTTTTTT.

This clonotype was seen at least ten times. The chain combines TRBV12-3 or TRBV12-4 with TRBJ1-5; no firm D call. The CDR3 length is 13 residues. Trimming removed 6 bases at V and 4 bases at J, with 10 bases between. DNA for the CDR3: TGTGCCAGCAGACGACACTATAATCAGCCCCAGCATTTT. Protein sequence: CASRRHYNQPQHF.

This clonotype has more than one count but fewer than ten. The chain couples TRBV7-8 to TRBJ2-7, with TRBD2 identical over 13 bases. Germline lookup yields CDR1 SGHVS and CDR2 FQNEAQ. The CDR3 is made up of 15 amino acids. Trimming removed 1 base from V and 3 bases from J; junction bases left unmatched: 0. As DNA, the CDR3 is TGTGCCAGCAGCTTAGGGACTAGCGGGGGCTACGAGCAGTACGTC. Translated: CASSLGTSGGYEQYV.

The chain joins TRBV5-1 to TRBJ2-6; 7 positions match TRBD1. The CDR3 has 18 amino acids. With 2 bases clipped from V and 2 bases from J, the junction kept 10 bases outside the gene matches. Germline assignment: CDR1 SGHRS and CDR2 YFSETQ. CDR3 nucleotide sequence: TGCGCCAGCAGCTTACTCGCAGGGGGTGGCACTGGGGCCAACGTCCTGACTTTC. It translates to CASSLLAGGGTGANVLTF.

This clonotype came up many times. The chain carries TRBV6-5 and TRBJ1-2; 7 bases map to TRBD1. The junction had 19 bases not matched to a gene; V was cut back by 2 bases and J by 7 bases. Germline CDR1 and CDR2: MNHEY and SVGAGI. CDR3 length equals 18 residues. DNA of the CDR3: TGTGCCAGCAGTTACCAGGCCTGGGCCGGGACAGCAAGGTCTGGCTACACCTTC. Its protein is CASSYQAWAGTARSGYTF.

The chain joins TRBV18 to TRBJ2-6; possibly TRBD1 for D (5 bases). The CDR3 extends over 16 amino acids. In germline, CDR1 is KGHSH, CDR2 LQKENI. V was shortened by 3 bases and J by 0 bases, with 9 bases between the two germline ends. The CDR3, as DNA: TGTGCCAGCTCACCTCAGACAGACTCTGGGGCCAACGTCCTGACTTTC. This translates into CASSPQTDSGANVLTF.

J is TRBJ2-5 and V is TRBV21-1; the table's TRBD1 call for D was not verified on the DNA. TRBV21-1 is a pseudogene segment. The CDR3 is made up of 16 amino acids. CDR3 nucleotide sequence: TGTGCCAGCAGCAAAGCGCGCAGGGGGGAACAAGAGACCCAGTACTTC. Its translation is CASSKARRGEQETQYF.

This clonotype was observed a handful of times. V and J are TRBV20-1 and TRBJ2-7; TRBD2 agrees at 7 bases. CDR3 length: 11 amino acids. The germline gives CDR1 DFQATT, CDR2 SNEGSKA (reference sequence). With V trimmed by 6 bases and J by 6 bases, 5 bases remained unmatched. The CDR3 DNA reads TGCAGTGCGTCGGGGGGTGTCGAGCAGTACTTC. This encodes CSASGGVEQYF.

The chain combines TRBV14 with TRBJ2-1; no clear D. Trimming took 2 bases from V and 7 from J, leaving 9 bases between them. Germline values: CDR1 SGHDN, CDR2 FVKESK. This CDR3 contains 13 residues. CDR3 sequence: CASSQRRSNEQFF. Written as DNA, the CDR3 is TGTGCCAGCAGCCAACGAAGGAGTAATGAGCAGTTCTTC.

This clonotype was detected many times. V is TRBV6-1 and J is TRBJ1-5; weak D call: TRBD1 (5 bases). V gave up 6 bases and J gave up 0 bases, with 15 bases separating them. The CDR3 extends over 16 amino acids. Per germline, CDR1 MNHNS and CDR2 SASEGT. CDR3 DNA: TGTGCCAGCAGCCCCCGGGGGGGGTATAGCAATCAGCCCCAGCATTTT. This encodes CASSPRGGYSNQPQHF.

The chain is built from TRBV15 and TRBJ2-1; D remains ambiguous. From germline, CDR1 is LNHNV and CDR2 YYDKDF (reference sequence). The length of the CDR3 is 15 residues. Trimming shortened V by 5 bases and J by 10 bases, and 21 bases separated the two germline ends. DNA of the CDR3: TGTGCCACCAGCCTTCCAGAGGTGGGAATTCGGGAGCAGTTCTTC. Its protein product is CATSLPEVGIREQFF.

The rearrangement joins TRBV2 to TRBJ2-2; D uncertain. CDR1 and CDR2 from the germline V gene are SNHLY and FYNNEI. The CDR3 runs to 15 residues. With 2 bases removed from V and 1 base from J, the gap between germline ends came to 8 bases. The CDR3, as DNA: TGTGCCAGCAGTGAATCTTACTTGAACACCGGGGAGCTGTTTTTT. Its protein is CASSESYLNTGELFF.

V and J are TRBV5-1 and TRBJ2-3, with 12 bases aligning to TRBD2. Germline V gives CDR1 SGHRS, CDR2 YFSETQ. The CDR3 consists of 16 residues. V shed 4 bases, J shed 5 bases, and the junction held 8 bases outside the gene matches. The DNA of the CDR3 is TGCGCCAGCAGCAGTCGGACTAGCGGGACGATAGATACGCAGTATTTT. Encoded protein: CASSSRTSGTIDTQYF.

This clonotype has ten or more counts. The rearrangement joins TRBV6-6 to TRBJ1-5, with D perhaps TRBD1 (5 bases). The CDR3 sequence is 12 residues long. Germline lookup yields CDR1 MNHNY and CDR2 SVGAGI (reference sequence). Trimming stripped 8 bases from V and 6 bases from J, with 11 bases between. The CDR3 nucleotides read TGTGCCAGCCAGGGCGCATTTCAGCCCCAGCATTTT. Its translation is CASQGAFQPQHF.

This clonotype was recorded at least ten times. CDR3 nucleotides: TGTGCCATCAGTGAGTTTTCCGGGGCAGAGACCCAGTACTTC. Translating gives CAISEFSGAETQYF. The J gene is TRBJ2-5, the V gene TRBV10-3, with D perhaps given as TRBD1 or TRBD2 (5 bases each). Germline V CDR1 and CDR2: ENHRY, SYGVKD. V lost 1 base and J 4 bases, leaving 10 bases between the germline ends. CDR3 length equals 14 residues.

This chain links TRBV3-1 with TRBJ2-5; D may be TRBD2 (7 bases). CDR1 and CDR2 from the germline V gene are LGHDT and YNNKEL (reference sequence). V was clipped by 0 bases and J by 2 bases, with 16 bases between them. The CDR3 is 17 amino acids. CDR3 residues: CASSQDPGGGLQETQYF. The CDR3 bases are TGTGCCAGCAGCCAAGATCCGGGCGGGGGCCTACAAGAGACCCAGTACTTC.

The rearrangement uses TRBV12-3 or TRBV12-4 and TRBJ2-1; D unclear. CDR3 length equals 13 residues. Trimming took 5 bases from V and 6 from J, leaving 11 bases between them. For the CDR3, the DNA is TGTGCCAGCAGTCTCGCCCGGGTCAATGAGCAGTTCTTC. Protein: CASSLARVNEQFF.

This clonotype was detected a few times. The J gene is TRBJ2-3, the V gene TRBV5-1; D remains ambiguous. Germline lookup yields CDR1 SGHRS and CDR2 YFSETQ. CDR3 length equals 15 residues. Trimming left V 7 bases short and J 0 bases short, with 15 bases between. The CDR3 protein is CASSLRTESTDTQYF. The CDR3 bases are TGCGCCAGCTCACTTCGGACGGAAAGCACAGATACGCAGTATTTT.

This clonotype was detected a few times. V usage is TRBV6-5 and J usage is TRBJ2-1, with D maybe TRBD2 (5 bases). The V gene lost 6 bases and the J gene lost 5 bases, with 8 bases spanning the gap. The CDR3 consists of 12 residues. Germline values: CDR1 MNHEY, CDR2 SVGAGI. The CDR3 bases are TGTGCCAGCAGAACCGGGGACAATGAGCAGTTCTTC. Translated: CASRTGDNEQFF.

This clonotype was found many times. CDR3 DNA sequence: TGCGCCAGCAGCTTGGGGTCTGTTAACACCGGGGAGCTGTTTTTT. Translating it yields CASSLGSVNTGELFF. The V call is TRBV5-1, the J call TRBJ2-2; D uncertain. The CDR3 covers 15 residues. The V gene lost 0 bases and the J gene lost 2 bases, with 8 bases spanning the gap. Germline CDR1 and CDR2: SGHRS and YFSETQ.

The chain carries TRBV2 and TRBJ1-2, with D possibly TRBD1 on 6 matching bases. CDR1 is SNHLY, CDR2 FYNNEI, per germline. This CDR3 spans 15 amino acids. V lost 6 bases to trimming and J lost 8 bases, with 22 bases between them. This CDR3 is CASRHPGQPNRGYTF. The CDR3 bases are TGTGCCAGCAGGCATCCGGGACAACCTAACCGCGGCTACACCTTC.

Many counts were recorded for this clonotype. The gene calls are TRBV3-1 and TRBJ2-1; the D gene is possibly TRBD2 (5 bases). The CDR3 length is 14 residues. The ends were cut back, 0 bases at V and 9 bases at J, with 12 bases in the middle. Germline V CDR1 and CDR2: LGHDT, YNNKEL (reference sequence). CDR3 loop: CASSQDSGGSEQFF. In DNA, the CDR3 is TGTGCCAGCAGCCAAGATTCAGGAGGTAGTGAGCAGTTCTTC.

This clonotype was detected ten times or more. The CDR3 sequence: CATGQGYGYTF. The CDR3 DNA is TGTGCCACGGGACAGGGGTATGGCTACACCTTC. This rearrangement joins TRBV25-1 to TRBJ1-2, with 10 bases fitting TRBD1. Per germline, CDR1 MGHDK and CDR2 SYGVNS. V trimming: 10 bases; J trimming: 5 bases; junction bases outside the gene matches: 1. There are 11 residues in the CDR3.

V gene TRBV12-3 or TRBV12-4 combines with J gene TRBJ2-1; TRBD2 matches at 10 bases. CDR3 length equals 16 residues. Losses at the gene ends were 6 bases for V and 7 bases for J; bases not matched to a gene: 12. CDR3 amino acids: CASRTLLAGVRNEQFF. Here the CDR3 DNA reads TGTGCCAGCAGGACGCTCCTAGCGGGAGTTCGTAATGAGCAGTTCTTC.

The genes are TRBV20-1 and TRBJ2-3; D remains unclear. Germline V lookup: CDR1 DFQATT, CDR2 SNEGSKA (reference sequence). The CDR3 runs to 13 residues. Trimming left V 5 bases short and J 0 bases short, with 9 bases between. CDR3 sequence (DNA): TGCAGTGCTTTGGGTATAAGCACAGATACGCAGTATTTT. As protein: CSALGISTDTQYF.

CDR3 in amino acids: CASLVDMGFNQDTQYF. The CDR3 bases are TGTGCCAGCCTGGTTGACATGGGATTCAATCAGGATACGCAGTATTTT. V and J are TRBV5-5 and TRBJ2-3; D is uncertain. The CDR3 length is 16 residues. V was cut by 7 bases and J by 6 bases, with 24 bases left in between. Per the germline V gene, CDR1 is SGHKS and CDR2 is YYEKEE (reference sequence).

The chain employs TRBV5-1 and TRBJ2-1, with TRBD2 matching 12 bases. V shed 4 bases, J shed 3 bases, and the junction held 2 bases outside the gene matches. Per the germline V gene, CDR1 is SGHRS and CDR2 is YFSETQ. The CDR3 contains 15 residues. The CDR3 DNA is TGCGCCAGCAGCCCTAGCGGGGGGGACTACAATGAGCAGTTCTTC. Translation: CASSPSGGDYNEQFF.